This entry features one TCR beta chain sequence. One entry per CDR3 protein results from TCRdb running MiXCR on the RT-PCR reads. This sample has about 500,000 distinct CDR3 sequences; 16% occur once, and the top ten carry roughly 3%. The data were taken from a study of response to subunit inactivated influenza vaccine. The germline V gene has CDR1 SGHRS and CDR2 YFSETQ. The CDR3 consists of 16 residues. V gave up 5 bases and J gave up 1 base; unmatched junction bases: 6. The gene calls are TRBV5-1 and TRBJ1-4, with 9 bases aligning to TRBD1. The starting material was CD4+ T cells sorted from PBMCs, obtained around 25 months after vaccination. The sequence was obtained from a man between 50 and 69 years old who received an inactivated influenza vaccine. CDR3 loop: CASRQGARGTNEKLFF. CDR3 nucleotides: TGCGCCAGCAGACAGGGGGCAAGAGGAACTAATGAAAAACTGTTTTTT.